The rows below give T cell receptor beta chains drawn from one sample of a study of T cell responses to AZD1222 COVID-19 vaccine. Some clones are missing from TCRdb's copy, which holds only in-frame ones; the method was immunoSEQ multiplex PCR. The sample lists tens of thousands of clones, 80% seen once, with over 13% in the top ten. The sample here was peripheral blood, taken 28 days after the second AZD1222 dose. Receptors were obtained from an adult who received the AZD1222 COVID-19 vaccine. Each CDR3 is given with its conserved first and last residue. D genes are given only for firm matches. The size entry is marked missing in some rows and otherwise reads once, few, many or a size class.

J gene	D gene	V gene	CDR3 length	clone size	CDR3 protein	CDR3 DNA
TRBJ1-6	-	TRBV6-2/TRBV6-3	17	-	CASSSDTLAPSDSPLHF	TGTGCCAGCAGCTCTGATACCCTAGCCCCGAGCGATTCACCCCTCCACTTT
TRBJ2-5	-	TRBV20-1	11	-	CSGADQETQYF	TGCAGTGGGGCGGACCAAGAGACCCAGTACTTC
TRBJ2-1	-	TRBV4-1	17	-	CASSQKAGVKVWYEQFF	TGCGCCAGCAGCCAAAAAGCAGGGGTAAAAGTGTGGTATGAGCAGTTCTTC
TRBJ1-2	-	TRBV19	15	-	CASSARDLTVYGYTF	TGTGCCAGTAGTGCCCGGGACCTTACCGTCTATGGCTACACCTTC
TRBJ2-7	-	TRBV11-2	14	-	CASSLGTGPYEQYF	TGTGCCAGCAGCTTAGGTACGGGACCCTACGAGCAGTACTTC
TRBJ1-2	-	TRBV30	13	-	CAWSAGTFYGYTF	TGTGCCTGGAGTGCCGGGACTTTCTATGGCTACACCTTC
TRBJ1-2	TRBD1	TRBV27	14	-	CASRFEGQGRGYTF	TGTGCCAGCAGGTTTGAGGGACAGGGCAGGGGCTACACCTTC
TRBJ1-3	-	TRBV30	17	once	CAWSVPGLTNSGNTIYF	TGTGCCTGGAGTGTACCAGGACTTACTAACTCTGGAAACACCATATATTTT
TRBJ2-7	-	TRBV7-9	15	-	CASSSADGVSYEQYF	TGTGCCAGCAGCTCAGCGGACGGGGTCTCCTACGAGCAGTACTTC
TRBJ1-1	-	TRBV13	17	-	CASRSGLNPGSGTEAFF	TGTGCCAGCAGGTCCGGACTAAACCCGGGTTCGGGCACTGAAGCTTTCTTT
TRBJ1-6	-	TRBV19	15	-	CASSIPGPELSPLHF	TGTGCCAGTAGTATTCCGGGACCCGAACTTTCACCCCTCCACTTT
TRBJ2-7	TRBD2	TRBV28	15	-	CASSLWLAGGPVQYF	TGTGCCAGCAGTTTATGGCTAGCGGGGGGGCCCGTGCAGTACTTC
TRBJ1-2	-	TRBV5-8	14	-	CASSFGQLNYGYTF	TGTGCCAGCAGCTTTGGACAGCTTAACTATGGCTACACCTTC
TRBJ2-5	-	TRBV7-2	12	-	CASSPKSGGQYF	TGTGCCAGCAGCCCTAAATCTGGGGGCCAGTACTTC
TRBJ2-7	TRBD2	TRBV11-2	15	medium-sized	CASSLPRGGTYEQYF	TGTGCCAGCAGCTTACCACGGGGGGGAACCTACGAGCAGTACTTC
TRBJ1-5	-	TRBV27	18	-	CASSSRSVRVYSNQPQHF	TGTGCCAGCAGTTCCCGTAGCGTCAGGGTTTATAGCAATCAGCCCCAGCATTTT
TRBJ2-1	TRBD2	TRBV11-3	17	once	CASSPGVAGYSYNEQFF	TGTGCCAGCAGCCCCGGGGTAGCGGGGTACTCCTACAATGAGCAGTTCTTC
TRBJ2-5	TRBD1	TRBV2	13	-	CASIEGAGETQYF	TGTGCCAGCATCGAGGGGGCCGGAGAGACCCAGTACTTC
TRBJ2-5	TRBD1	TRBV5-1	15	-	CASSLVGTGQETQYF	TGCGCCAGCAGCTTGGTCGGGACAGGTCAAGAGACCCAGTACTTC
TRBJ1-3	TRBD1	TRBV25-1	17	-	CASSELGGQGDGNTIYF	TGTGCCAGCAGTGAATTAGGAGGACAGGGGGATGGAAACACCATATATTTT
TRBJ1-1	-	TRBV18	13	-	CASSPLVNTEAFF	TGTGCCAGCTCACCCTTGGTGAACACTGAAGCTTTCTTT
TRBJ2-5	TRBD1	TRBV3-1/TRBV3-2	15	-	CASSHPPGGRETQYF	TGTGCCAGCAGCCACCCTCCAGGGGGTCGTGAGACCCAGTACTTC
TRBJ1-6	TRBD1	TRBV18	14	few	CASSPPSGGSPLHF	TGTGCCAGCTCACCACCTTCAGGGGGCTCACCCCTCCACTTT
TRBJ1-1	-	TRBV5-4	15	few	CASSGGQTMNTEAFF	TGTGCCAGCAGCGGCGGACAGACCATGAACACTGAAGCTTTCTTT